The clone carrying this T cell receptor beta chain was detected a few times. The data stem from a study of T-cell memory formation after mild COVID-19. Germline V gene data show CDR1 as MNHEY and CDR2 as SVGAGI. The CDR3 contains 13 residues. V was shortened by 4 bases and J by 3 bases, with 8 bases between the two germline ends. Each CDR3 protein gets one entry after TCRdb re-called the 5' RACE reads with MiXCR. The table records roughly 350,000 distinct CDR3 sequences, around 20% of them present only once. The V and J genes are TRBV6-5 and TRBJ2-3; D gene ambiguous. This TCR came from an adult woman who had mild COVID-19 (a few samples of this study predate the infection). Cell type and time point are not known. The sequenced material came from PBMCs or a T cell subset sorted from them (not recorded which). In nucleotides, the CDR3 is TGTGCCAGCAGTTTCGGGTTTACAGATACGCAGTATTTT. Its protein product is CASSFGFTDTQYF.